This T cell receptor beta chain is from a study of blood T cell repertoires in COVID-19. Study-wide background: Sites across the United States, Italy and Spain contributed samples from acute and convalescent COVID-19. The cDNA or gDNA used as material had been derived from T cells, B-cell-depleted T cells, or PBMCs.

In the authors' workflow: Amplification of reference gene primers provided the estimated nucleated cell counts. Profiling relied on immunoSEQ multiplex PCR, and the TCRdb table lists in-frame clones only, not all of them. The V and J calls and clone size were taken over from that table, and D and trimming were inferred from the DNA. The sample has approximately 180,000 clones, over 75% seen once. V lost 4 bases, J lost 2 bases, and 10 bases stayed unmatched. Germline V CDR1 and CDR2: SGDLS, YYNGEE. CDR3 length: 16 residues. This clone appeared a few times. Source material: peripheral blood. This TCR was recovered from a middle-aged man with acute or convalescent COVID-19. The chain is built from TRBV9 and TRBJ2-3, with TRBD1 identical over 7 bases. CDR3: CASSPRRGQNTDTQYF. Here the CDR3 DNA reads TGTGCCAGCAGCCCCCGCCGGGGACAGAACACAGATACGCAGTATTTT. The entire variable domain, with the rest obtained from reference TRBV9 and TRBJ2-3, is as follows: DSGVTQTPKHLITATGQRVTLRCSPRSGDLSVYWYQQSLDQGLQFLIQYYNGEERAKGNILERFSAQQFPDLHSELNLSSLELGDSALYFCASSPRRGQNTDTQYFGPGTRLTVL.